This is a list of T cell receptor beta chains from one sample in a study of blood T cell repertoires in COVID-19. Assay: immunoSEQ multiplex PCR; the TCRdb copy retains only in-frame clones and omits some. The sample lists tens of thousands of clones, roughly 82% occurring once. The sequenced sample was peripheral blood. These TCRs come from a man aged 45-60 years with active or convalescent COVID-19. Each CDR3 is given with its conserved first and last residue. Fields, in order: V gene, J gene, CDR3 protein.

V: TRBV4-2
J: TRBJ1-5
CDR3: CASSLTADSNQPQHF

V: TRBV5-1
J: TRBJ2-1
CDR3: CASKLAGAHEQFF

V: TRBV3-1/TRBV3-2
J: TRBJ2-5
CDR3: CASSQYPAGGLETQYF

V: TRBV6-5
J: TRBJ1-6
CDR3: CASSSEGGNNSPLHF

V: TRBV7-2
J: TRBJ2-5
CDR3: CASSSRGGGSETQYF

V: TRBV28
J: TRBJ1-2
CDR3: CASSPGGTDYGYTF

V: TRBV3-1/TRBV3-2
J: TRBJ2-7
CDR3: CASSQASGLFYEQYF

V: TRBV5-1
J: TRBJ1-6
CDR3: CASSLSGGWGSPLHF

V: TRBV11-2
J: TRBJ1-1
CDR3: CASSLSTGTYTEAFF

V: TRBV6-5
J: TRBJ1-1
CDR3: CASNILNTEAFF

V: TRBV30
J: TRBJ1-2
CDR3: CAWSVGDISLFGYTF

V: TRBV4-3
J: TRBJ2-2
CDR3: CASSQVRAGVVTGELFF

V: TRBV4-1
J: TRBJ2-2
CDR3: CASSPEEDSGGAYTGELFF

V: TRBV28
J: TRBJ2-2
CDR3: CASLGLVGGELFF

V: TRBV19
J: TRBJ2-1
CDR3: CASSSRTKNEQFF

V: TRBV2
J: TRBJ1-2
CDR3: CASSEASGQNYGYTF

V: TRBV5-1
J: TRBJ1-2
CDR3: CASSLTANYGYTF

V: TRBV7-9
J: TRBJ1-6
CDR3: CASSVQGADNSPLHF

V: TRBV18
J: TRBJ1-1
CDR3: CASSQGPNTEAFF

V: TRBV5-6
J: TRBJ2-3
CDR3: CASSSLTGTDTQYF

V: TRBV7-2
J: TRBJ2-1
CDR3: CASSPRQDYNEQFF

V: TRBV3-1/TRBV3-2
J: TRBJ2-7
CDR3: CASSQDTSGGNEQYF

V: TRBV11-2
J: TRBJ2-3
CDR3: CASSALTSGGLDTQYF

V: TRBV5-1
J: TRBJ1-5
CDR3: CASSPRPRGESQPQHF

V: TRBV29-1
J: TRBJ2-3
CDR3: CSVVTGGADTQYF

V: TRBV19
J: TRBJ2-3
CDR3: CASRQQGATDTQYF

V: TRBV6-2/TRBV6-3
J: TRBJ1-6
CDR3: CASSYFSGNSPLHF

V: TRBV19
J: TRBJ2-4
CDR3: CASSTPLRGLAKNIQYF

V: TRBV29-1
J: TRBJ2-5
CDR3: CSVSFARDRVEQETQYF

V: TRBV19
J: TRBJ2-4
CDR3: CASSTLLAGVNIQYF

V: TRBV7-8
J: TRBJ1-6
CDR3: CASSLGGAGTSSPLHF

V: TRBV2
J: TRBJ1-1
CDR3: CATRGTGTGAPEAFF

V: TRBV4-1
J: TRBJ1-1
CDR3: CASSQGRDTEAFF

V: TRBV29-1
J: TRBJ1-4
CDR3: CSGRTTNEKLFF

V: TRBV5-8
J: TRBJ1-6
CDR3: CASSSSTGYNSPLHF

V: TRBV30
J: TRBJ2-7
CDR3: CAWRVLDNYEQYF